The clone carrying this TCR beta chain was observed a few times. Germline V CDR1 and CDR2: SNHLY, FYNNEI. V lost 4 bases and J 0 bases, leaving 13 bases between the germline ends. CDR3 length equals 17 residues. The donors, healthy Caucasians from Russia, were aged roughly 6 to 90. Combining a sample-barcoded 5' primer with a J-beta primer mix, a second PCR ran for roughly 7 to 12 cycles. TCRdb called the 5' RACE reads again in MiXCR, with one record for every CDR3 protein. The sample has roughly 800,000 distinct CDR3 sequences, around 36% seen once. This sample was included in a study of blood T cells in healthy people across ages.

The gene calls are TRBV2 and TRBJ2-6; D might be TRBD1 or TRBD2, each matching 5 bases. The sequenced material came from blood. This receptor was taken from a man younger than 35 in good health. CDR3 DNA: TGTGCCAGCAGTGGCGCCGGGACGGTCTCTGGGGCCAACGTCCTGACTTTC. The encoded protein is CASSGAGTVSGANVLTF.